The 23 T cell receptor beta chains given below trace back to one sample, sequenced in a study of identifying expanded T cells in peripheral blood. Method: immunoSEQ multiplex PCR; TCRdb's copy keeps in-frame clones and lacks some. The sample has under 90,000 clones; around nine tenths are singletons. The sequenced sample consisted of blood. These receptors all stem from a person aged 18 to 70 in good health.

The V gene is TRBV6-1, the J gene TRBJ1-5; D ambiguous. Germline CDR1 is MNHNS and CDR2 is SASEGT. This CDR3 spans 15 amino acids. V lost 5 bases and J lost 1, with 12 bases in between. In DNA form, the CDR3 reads TGTGCCAGCAGTATGACCGCTCGGAGCAATCAGCCCCAGCATTTT. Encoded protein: CASSMTARSNQPQHF.

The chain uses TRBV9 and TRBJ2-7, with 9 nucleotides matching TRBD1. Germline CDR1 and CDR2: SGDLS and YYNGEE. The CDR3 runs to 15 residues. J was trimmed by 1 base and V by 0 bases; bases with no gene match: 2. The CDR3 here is CASSVGDRGSYEQYF. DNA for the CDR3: TGTGCCAGCAGCGTAGGTGACAGGGGGTCCTACGAGCAGTACTTC.

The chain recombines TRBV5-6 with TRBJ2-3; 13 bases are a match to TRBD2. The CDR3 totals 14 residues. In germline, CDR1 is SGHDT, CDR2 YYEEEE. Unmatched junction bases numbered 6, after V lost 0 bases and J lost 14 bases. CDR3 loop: CASSLVLAGGPVYF. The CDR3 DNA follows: TGTGCCAGCAGCTTGGTACTAGCGGGAGGGCCGGTGTATTTT. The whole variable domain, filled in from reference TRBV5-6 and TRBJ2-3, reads DAGVTQSPTHLIKTRGQQVTLRCSPKSGHDTVSWYQQALGQGPQFIFQYYEEEERQRGNFPDRFSGHQFPNYSSELNVNALLLGDSALYLCASSLVLAGGPVYFGPGTRLTVL.

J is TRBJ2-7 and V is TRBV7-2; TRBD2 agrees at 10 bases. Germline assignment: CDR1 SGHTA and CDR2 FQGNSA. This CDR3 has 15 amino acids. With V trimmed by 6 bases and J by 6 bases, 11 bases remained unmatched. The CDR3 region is CASRPNSGGAREQYF. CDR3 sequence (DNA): TGTGCCAGCAGACCCAACAGCGGGGGGGCTCGCGAGCAGTACTTC.

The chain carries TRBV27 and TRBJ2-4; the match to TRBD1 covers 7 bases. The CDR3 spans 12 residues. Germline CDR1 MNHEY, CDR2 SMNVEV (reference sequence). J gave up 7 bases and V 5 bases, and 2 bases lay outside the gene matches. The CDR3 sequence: CASSPGQNIQYF. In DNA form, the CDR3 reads TGTGCCAGCAGTCCGGGACAGAACATTCAGTACTTC.

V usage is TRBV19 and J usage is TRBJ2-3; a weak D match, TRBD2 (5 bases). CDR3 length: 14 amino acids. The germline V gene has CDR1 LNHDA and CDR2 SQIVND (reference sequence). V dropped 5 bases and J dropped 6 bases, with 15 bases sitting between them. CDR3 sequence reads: CASSQSGRRDTQYF. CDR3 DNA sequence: TGTGCCAGTAGTCAGAGCGGACGACGGGATACGCAGTATTTT.

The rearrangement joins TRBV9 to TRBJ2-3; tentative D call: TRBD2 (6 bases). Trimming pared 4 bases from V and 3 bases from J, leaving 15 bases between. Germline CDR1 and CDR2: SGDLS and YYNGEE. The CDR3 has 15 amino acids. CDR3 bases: TGTGCCAGCAGCCCCTCTAGCGTAGGGACAGATACGCAGTATTTT. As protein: CASSPSSVGTDTQYF.

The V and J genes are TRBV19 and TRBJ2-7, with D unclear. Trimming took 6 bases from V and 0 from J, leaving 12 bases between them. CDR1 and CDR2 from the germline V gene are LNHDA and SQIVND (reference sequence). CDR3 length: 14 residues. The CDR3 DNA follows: TGTGCCAGTAGCGGTCTGGAGAACTCCTACGAGCAGTACTTC. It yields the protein CASSGLENSYEQYF.

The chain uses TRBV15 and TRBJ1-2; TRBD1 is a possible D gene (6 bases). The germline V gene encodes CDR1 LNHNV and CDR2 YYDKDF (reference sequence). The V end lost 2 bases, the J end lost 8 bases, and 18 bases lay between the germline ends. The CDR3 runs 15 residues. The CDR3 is CATSRPLQTGRGYTF. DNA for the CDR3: TGTGCCACCAGCAGACCCCTACAGACAGGTCGCGGCTACACCTTC.

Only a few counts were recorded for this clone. The chain's CDR3 is CASSPRGGLTDTQYF. CDR3 sequence (DNA): TGTGCCAGCAGCCCCCGGGGGGGCCTCACAGATACGCAGTATTTT. The rearrangement uses TRBV7-3 and TRBJ2-3; 8 bases fit TRBD2. V shed 5 bases and J 2 bases; nucleotides not matched to a gene: 6. The germline V gene has CDR1 SGHTA and CDR2 FQGTGA. This CDR3 has 15 amino acids.

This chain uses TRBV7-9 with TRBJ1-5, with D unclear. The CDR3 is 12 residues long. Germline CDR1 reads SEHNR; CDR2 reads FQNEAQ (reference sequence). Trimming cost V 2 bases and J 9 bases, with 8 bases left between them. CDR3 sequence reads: CASSLSNGPQHF. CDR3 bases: TGTGCCAGCAGCTTAAGTAATGGGCCCCAGCATTTT.

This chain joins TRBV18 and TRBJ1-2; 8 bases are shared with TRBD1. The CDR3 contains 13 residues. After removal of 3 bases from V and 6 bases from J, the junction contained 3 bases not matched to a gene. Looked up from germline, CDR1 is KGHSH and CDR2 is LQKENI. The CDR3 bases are TGTGCCAGCTCACCGGACAGGGAGCATGGCTACACCTTC. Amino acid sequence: CASSPDREHGYTF.

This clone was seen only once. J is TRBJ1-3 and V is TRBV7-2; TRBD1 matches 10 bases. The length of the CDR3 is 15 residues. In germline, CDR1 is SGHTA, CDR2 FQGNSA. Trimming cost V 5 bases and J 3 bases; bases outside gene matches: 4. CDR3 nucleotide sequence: TGTGCCAGCAGCCGGGACAGGGGCCATGGAAACACCATATATTTT. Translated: CASSRDRGHGNTIYF. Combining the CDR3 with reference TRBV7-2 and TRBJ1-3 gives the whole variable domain GAGVSQSPSNKVTEKGKDVELRCDPISGHTALYWYRQSLGQGLEFLIYFQGNSAPDKSGLPSDRFSAERTGGSVSTLTIQRTQQEDSAVYLCASSRDRGHGNTIYFGEGSWLTVV.

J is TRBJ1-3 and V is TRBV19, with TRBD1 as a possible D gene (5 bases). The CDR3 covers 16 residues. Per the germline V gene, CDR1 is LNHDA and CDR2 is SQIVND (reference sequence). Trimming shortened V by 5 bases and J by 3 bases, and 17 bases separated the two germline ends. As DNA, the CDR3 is TGTGCCAGTAGTCCGCGGGGGGGGATCGGTGGAAACACCATATATTTT. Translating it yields CASSPRGGIGGNTIYF.

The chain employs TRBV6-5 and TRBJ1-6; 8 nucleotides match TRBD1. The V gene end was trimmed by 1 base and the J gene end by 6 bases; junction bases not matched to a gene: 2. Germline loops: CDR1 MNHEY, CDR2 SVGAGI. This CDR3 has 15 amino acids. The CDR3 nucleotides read TGTGCCAGCAGTTACTTCGACAGGGGTAATTCACCCCTCCACTTT. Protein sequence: CASSYFDRGNSPLHF.

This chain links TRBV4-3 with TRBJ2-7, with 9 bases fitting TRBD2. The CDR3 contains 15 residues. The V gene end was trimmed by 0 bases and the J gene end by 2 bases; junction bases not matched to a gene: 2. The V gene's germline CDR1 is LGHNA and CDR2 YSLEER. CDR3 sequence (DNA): TGCGCCAGCAGCCAAGACGGACTAGCGACCTACGAGCAGTACTTC. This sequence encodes CASSQDGLATYEQYF.

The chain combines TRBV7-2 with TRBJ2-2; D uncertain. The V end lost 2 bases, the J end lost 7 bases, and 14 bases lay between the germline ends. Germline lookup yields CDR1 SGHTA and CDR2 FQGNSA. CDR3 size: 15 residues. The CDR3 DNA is TGTGCCAGCAGCTTAATCCGGGTTACTGGCGGGGAGCTGTTTTTT. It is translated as CASSLIRVTGGELFF.

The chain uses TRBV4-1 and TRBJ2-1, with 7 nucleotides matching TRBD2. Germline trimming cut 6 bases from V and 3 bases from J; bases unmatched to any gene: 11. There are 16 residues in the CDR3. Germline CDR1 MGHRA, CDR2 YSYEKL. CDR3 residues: CASSHSSGRGYNEQFF. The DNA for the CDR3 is TGCGCCAGCAGTCATTCCTCAGGGAGGGGCTACAATGAGCAGTTCTTC.

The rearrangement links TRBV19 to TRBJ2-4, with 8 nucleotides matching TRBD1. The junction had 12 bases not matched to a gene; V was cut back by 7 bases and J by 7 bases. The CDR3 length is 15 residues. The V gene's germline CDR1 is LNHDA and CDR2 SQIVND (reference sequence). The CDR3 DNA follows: TGTGCCAGTAAAACAGGGGGAAGGGAATGGAACATTCAGTACTTC. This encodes CASKTGGREWNIQYF. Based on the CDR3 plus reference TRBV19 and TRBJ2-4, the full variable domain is DGGITQSPKYLFRKEGQNVTLSCEQNLNHDAMYWYRQDPGQGLRLIYYSQIVNDFQKGDIAEGYSVSREKKESFPLTVTSAQKNPTAFYLCASKTGGREWNIQYFGAGTRLSVL.

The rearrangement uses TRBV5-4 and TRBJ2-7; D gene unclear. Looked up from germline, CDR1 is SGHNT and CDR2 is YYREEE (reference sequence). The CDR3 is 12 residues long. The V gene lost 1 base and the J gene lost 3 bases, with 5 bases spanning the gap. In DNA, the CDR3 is TGTGCCAGCAGCTTGTACAGCTACGAGCAGTACTTC. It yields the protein CASSLYSYEQYF.

The CDR3 DNA is TGTGCCAGCAGCCTTGGGGAGGGCACTGAAGCTTTCTTT. It is translated as CASSLGEGTEAFF. The V call is TRBV9, the J call TRBJ1-1; unclear D gene. This CDR3 is 13 amino acids long. V lost 4 bases and J lost 4, with 11 bases in between. The germline V gene has CDR1 SGDLS and CDR2 YYNGEE. The entire variable domain, with the rest obtained from reference TRBV9 and TRBJ1-1, is as follows: DSGVTQTPKHLITATGQRVTLRCSPRSGDLSVYWYQQSLDQGLQFLIQYYNGEERAKGNILERFSAQQFPDLHSELNLSSLELGDSALYFCASSLGEGTEAFFGQGTRLTVV.

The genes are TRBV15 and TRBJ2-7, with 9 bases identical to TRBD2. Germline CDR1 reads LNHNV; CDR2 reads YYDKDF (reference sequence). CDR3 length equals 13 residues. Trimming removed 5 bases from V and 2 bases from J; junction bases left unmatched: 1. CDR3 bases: TGTGCCACCAGCGCTAGCGGGACCTACGAGCAGTACTTC. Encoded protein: CATSASGTYEQYF. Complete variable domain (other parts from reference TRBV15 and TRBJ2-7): DAMVIQNPRYQVTQFGKPVTLSCSQTLNHNVMYWYQQKSSQAPKLLFHYYDKDFNNEADTPDNFQSRRPNTSFCFLDIRSPGLGDTAMYLCATSASGTYEQYFGPGTRLTVT.

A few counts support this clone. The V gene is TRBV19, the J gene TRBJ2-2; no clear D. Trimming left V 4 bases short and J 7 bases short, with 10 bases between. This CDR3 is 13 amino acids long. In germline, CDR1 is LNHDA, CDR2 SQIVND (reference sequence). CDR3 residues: CASSTQLSGELFF. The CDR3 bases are TGTGCCAGTAGTACGCAACTAAGCGGGGAGCTGTTTTTT. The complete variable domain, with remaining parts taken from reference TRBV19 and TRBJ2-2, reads DGGITQSPKYLFRKEGQNVTLSCEQNLNHDAMYWYRQDPGQGLRLIYYSQIVNDFQKGDIAEGYSVSREKKESFPLTVTSAQKNPTAFYLCASSTQLSGELFFGEGSRLTVL.